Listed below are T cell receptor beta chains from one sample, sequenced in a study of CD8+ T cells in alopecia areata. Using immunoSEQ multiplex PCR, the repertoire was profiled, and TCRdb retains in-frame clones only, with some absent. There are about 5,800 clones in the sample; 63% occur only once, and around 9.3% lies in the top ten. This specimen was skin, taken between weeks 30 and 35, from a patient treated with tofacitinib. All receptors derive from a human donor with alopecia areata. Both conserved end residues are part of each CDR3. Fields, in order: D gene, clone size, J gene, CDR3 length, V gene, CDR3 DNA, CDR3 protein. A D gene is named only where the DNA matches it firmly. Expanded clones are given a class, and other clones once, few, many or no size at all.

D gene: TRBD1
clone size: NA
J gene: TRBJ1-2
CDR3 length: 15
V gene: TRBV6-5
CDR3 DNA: TGTGCCAGCGGACAAGGACAGGGGAGAGTCTATGGCTACACCTTC
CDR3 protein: CASGQGQGRVYGYTF

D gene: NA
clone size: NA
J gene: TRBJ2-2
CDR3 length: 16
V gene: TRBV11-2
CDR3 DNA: TGTGCCAGCAGCTTAGGTACCCTCATGAACACCGGGGAGCTGTTTTTT
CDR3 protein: CASSLGTLMNTGELFF

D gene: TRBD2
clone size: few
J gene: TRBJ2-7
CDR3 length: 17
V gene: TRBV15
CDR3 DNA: TGTGCCACCAGCAGAGGCGGTAGCGGGAAAAGGTCCTACGAGCAGTACTTC
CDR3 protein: CATSRGGSGKRSYEQYF

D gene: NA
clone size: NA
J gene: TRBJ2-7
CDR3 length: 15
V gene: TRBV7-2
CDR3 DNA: TGTGCCAGCAGCTTAGCGCGGGCGGGGTCCTACGAGCAGTACTTC
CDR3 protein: CASSLARAGSYEQYF

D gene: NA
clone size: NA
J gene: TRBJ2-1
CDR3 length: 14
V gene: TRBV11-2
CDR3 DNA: TGTGCCAGCAGCTCCCTTAGCGTCGGCGGAGAGCAGTTCTTC
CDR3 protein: CASSSLSVGGEQFF

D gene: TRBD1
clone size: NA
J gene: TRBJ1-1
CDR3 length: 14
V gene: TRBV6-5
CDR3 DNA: TGTGCCAGCAGTTGGACAGGGAAGAACACTGAAGCTTTCTTT
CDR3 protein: CASSWTGKNTEAFF

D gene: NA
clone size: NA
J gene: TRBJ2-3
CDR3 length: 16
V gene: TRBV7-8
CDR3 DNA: TGTGCCAGCAGCTTAGTGAGGGGAGTCGGCGCAGATACGCAGTATTTT
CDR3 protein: CASSLVRGVGADTQYF

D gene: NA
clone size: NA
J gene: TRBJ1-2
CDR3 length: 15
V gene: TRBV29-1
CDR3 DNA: TGCAGCGTTGGTCATGGCTTACTAGATGCCTATGGCTACACCTTC
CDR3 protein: CSVGHGLLDAYGYTF

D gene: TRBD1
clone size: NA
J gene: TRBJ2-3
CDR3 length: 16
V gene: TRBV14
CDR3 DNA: TGTGCCAGCAGCCAATTCCTAGGGACAGCCACAGATACGCAGTATTTT
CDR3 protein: CASSQFLGTATDTQYF

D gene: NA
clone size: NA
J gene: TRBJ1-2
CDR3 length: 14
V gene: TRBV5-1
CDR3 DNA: TGCGCCAGCAGCTTGGACTATTTCGTCGGAGGCTACACCTTC
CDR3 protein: CASSLDYFVGGYTF

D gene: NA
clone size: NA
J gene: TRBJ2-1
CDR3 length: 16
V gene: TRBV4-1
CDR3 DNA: TGCGCCAGCAGCCAAGTCGACTTAATTTCCTACAATGAGCAGTTCTTC
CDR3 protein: CASSQVDLISYNEQFF

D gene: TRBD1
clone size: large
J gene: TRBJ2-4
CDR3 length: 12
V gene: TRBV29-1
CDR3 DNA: TGCAGCGCGGGACAGGGAGGGACCATTCAGTACTTC
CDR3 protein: CSAGQGGTIQYF

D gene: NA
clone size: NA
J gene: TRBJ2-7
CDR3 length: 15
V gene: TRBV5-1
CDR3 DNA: TGCGCCAGCAGTTCTTGGGATACTAAGGGCCTCGAGCAGTACTTC
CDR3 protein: CASSSWDTKGLEQYF

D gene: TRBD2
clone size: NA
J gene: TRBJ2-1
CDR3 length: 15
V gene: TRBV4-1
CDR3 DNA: TGCGCCAGCAGCCCAATGGGCGGGAGTAGTAATGAGCAGTTCTTC
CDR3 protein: CASSPMGGSSNEQFF

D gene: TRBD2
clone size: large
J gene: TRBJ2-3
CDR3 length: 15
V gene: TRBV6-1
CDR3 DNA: TGTGCCAGCAGTGAAGTTAGCGGGGGGGCAGATACGCAGTATTTT
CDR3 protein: CASSEVSGGADTQYF